This T cell receptor beta chain was sequenced for a study of circulating and synovial CD4+ cells in juvenile arthritis (dated by TCRdb to the mid-2010s). Background for the entire study: TCRbeta CDR3 repertoires of circulating HLA-DR+ CD4 T cells, bulk blood CD4 T cells and synovial CD4 T cells were compared within each patient. Repertoire sequencing aimed to confirm that a circulating synovial-like CD4 T cell subset was enriched in synovial clonotypes. The investigation overall reported the following: The difference between circulating pathogenic-like lymphocytes and bulk blood T cells was not detected by traditional Vbeta family usage analysis. CPL and bulk blood CD4 samples differed in T cell genome counts by at least an order of magnitude, so sample-size effects were addressed. Lower diversity was observed in synovial and circulating pathogenic-like lymphocyte repertoires than in bulk blood CD4 repertoires, and some CPL samples were found to be as oligoclonal as synovium. Because overlap with synovium was found to increase with sequencing depth, the full repertoire overlap was likely underestimated by the measured shared-clonotype fractions. Circulating pathogenic-like lymphocytes clustered with synovial T cells and shared a substantially higher fraction of CDR3 sequences with synovium than bulk blood.

Turning to this clone: Its antigen is not yet known. It has no much larger one-base neighbor in the sample; base qualities were not kept.

The sequenced samples came from patients who had active juvenile idiopathic arthritis. Cells were sorted immediately after thawing, with dead cells excluded using Live/Dead Fixable Near-IR Stain. The library was generated by the immunoSEQ multiplex PCR assay. TCRbeta CDR3 sequencing was performed as a commercial service by an external provider. Under the source paper's analysis protocol: The analyses used productive nucleotide sequences together with amino acid sequences obtained by in silico translation. To equalise sample size, diversity was assessed as Renyi entropy across alpha values by taking the median of 200 repeated subsamples. Pairwise repertoire distance was calculated as one minus the Chao-modified Jaccard index, correcting for under-sampling, and used for clustering. Frequency-weighted overlap with synovial clonotypes was computed at 200 sample sizes with 200 draws without replacement at each size, and the value at the size of the smaller sample was reported. The immuneACCESS repertoire file appears here via TCRdb, limited to in-frame rearrangements. These files lack a portion of the clones; in checked studies, under half of the deficit traces to unresolved V genes, and the cause of the others is not known. The V and J calls and clone size come from that table; D and trimming were worked out from the DNA. In all, the sample holds tens of thousands of clones, and approximately 92% of those were seen once. Approximately 2.9% of the sample is taken by the ten largest.

In the germline V gene, CDR1 corresponds to SGDLS and CDR2 to YYNGEE. The CDR3 sequence holds 13 residues, the cysteine and phenylalanine included. Only the CDR3 part of the read is kept: 39 bases, read in frame from the first base. Trimming at the junction amounts to 0 bases on V and 4 bases on J, and the germline ends lie 6 bases apart. The receptor was derived from a human donor with juvenile idiopathic arthritis. The sample taken for sequencing was CD4+ T cells from blood. Recombination linked TRBV9 to TRBJ2-3; no D gene call is confident. The CDR3 in this case is CASSVAAADTQYF. The bases read TGTGCCAGCAGCGTAGCGGCGGCAGATACGCAGTATTTT.